This T cell receptor (beta chain) was sequenced in a study of T cells in Graves' hyperthyroidism and ophthalmopathy. This clonotype was observed a few times. V was trimmed by 2 bases and J by 6 bases, leaving 8 bases between them. The CDR3 is 13 amino acids. Germline V gene data show CDR1 as MNHEY and CDR2 as SVGEGT. Researchers took RNA transcripts and amplified the TCR beta CDR3 regions from them. A set of HTBI primers served as the primers for a first-round RT-PCR of the TCR CDR3. TCRdb re-analysed the multiplex PCR reads in MiXCR, keeping a single row per CDR3 protein. This table holds under 800,000 distinct CDR3 sequences, approximately 15% found once.

This chain connects TRBV6-2 or TRBV6-3 to TRBJ1-5; D remains unclear. The TCR comes from a young woman with Graves' hyperthyroidism. The source material was blood. This chain's CDR3 is CASSYHQVQPQHF. DNA for the CDR3: TGTGCCAGCAGTTACCATCAGGTTCAGCCCCAGCATTTT.